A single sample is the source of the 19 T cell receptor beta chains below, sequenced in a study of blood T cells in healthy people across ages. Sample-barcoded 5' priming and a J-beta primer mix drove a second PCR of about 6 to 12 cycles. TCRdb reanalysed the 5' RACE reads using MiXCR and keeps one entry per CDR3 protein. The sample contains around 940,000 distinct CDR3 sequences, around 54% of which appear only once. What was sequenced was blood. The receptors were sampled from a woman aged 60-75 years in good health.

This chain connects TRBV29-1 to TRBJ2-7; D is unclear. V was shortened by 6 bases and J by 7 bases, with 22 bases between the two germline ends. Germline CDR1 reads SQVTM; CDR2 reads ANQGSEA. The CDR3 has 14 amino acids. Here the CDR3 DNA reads TGCAGCGTCCTCCCGTTGGCCTTCTACAATGAGCAGTACTTC. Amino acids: CSVLPLAFYNEQYF.

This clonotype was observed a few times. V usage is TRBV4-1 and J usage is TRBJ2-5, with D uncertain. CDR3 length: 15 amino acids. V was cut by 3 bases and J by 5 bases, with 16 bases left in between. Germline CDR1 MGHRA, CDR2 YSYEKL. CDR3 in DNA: TGCGCCAGCAGCCAGCTCTTTGGGGTTGGCGAGACCCAGTACTTC. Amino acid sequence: CASSQLFGVGETQYF.

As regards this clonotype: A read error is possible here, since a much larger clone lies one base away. The CDR3 sequence: CASSYYGANVLTF. The DNA of the CDR3 is TGTGCCAGCAGTTACTATGGGGCCAACGTCCTGACTTTC. The chain couples TRBV6-2 or TRBV6-3 to TRBJ2-6; D is unresolved. The germline V gene encodes CDR1 MNHEY and CDR2 SVGEGT. The CDR3 loop spans 13 amino acids. The V and J ends lost 1 base and 3 bases respectively, with 1 base between them.

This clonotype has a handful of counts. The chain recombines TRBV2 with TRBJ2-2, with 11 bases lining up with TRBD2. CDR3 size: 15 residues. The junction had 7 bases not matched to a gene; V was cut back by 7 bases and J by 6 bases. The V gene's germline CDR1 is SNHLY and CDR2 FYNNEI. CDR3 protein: CASTRLAGSAGELFF. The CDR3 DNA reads TGTGCCAGCACTCGACTAGCGGGAAGCGCCGGGGAGCTGTTTTTT. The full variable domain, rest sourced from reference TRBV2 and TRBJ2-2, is EPEVTQTPSHQVTQMGQEVILRCVPISNHLYFYWYRQILGQKVEFLVSFYNNEISEKSEIFDDQFSVERPDGSNFTLKIRSTKLEDSAMYFCASTRLAGSAGELFFGEGSRLTVL.

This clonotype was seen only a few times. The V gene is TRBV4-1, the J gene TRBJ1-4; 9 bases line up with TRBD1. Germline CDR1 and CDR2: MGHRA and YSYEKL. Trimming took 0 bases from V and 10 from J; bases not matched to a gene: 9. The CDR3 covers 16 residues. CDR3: CASSQDKDRGGRKLFF. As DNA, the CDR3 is TGCGCCAGCAGCCAAGATAAGGACAGGGGAGGACGAAAACTGTTTTTT.

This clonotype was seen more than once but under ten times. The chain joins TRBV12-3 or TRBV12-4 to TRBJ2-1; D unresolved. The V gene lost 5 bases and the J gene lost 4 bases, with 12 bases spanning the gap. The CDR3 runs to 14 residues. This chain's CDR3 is CASSTWPPYNEQFF. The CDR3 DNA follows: TGTGCCAGCAGTACGTGGCCCCCTTACAATGAGCAGTTCTTC.

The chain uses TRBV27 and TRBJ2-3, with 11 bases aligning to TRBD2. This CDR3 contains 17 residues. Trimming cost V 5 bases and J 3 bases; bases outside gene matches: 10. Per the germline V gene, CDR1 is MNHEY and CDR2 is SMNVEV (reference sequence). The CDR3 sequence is CASSPNALAGVTDTQYF. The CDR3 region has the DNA TGTGCCAGCAGTCCCAACGCACTAGCGGGAGTGACAGATACGCAGTATTTT.

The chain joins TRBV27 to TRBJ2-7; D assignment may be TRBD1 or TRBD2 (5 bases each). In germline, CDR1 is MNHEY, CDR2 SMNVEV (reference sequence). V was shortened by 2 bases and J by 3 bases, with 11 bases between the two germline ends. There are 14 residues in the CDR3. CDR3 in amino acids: CASSLRDARYEQYF. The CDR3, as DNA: TGTGCCAGCAGTTTAAGGGACGCCCGCTACGAGCAGTACTTC.

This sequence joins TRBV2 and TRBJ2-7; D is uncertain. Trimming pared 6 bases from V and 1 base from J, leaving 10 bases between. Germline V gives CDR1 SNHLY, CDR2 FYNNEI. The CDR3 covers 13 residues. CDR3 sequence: CASRQRISYEQYF. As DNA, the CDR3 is TGTGCCAGCAGGCAGAGGATTTCCTACGAGCAGTACTTC.

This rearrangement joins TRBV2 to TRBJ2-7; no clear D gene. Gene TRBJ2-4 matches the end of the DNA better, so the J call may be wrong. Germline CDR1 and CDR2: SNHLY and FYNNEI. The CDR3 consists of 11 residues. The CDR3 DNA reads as TGTGCCAGCACCTATACAAACATTCAGTACTTC. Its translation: CASTYTNIQYF.

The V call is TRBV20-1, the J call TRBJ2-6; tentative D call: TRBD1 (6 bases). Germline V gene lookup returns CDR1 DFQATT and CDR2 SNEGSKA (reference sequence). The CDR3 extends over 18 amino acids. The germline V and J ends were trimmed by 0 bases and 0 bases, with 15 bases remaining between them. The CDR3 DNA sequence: TGCAGTGCTAGAGATCTGGGACAATCCTTCTCTGGGGCCAACGTCCTGACTTTC. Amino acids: CSARDLGQSFSGANVLTF.

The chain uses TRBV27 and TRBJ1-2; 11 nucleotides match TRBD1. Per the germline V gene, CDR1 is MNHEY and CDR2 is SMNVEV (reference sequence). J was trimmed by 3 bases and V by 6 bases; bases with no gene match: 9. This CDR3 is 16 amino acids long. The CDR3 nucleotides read TGTGCCAGCAGCTCGGTCGGGACAGGGGGGTACTATGGCTACACCTTC. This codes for CASSSVGTGGYYGYTF.

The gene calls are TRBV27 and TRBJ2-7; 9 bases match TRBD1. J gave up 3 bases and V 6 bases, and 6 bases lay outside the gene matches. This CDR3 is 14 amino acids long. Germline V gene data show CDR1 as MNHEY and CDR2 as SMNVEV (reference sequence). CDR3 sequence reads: CASRIWTGDYEQYF. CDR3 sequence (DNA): TGTGCCAGCAGGATTTGGACAGGGGACTACGAGCAGTACTTC.

CDR3 region: CASRRREASPLHF. The CDR3 nucleotides are TGTGCCAGCAGACGAAGGGAGGCCTCACCCCTCCACTTT. This chain connects TRBV6-2 or TRBV6-3 to TRBJ1-6; D is undetermined. The V end was cut by 6 bases, the J end by 10 bases, with 13 bases between. The germline gives CDR1 MNHEY, CDR2 SVGEGT. CDR3 size: 13 residues.

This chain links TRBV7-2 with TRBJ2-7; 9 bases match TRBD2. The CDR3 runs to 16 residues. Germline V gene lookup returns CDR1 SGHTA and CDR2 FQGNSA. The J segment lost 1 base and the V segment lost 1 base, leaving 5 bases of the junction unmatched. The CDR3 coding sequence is TGTGCCAGCAGCTTAGACACTAGCGGGCTGTCCTACGAGCAGTACTTC. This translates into CASSLDTSGLSYEQYF.

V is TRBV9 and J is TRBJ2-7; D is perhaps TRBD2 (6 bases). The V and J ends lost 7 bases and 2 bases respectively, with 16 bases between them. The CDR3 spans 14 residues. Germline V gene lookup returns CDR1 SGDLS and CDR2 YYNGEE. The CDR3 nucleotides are TGTGCCAGCGCCGGGGGTCCCTCTACCTACGAGCAGTACTTC. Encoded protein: CASAGGPSTYEQYF.

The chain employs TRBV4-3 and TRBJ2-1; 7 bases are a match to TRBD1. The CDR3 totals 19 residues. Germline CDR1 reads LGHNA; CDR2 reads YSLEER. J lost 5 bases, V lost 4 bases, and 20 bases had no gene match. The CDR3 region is CASSLVTGARAPPNNEQFF. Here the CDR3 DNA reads TGCGCCAGCAGCCTGGTTACAGGGGCCCGGGCGCCACCCAACAATGAGCAGTTCTTC.

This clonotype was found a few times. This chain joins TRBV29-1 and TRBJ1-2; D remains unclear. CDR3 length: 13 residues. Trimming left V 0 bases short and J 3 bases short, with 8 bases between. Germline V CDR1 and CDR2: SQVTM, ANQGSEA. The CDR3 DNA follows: TGCAGCGTTGAAGATTTCACAGACTATGGCTACACCTTC. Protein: CSVEDFTDYGYTF.

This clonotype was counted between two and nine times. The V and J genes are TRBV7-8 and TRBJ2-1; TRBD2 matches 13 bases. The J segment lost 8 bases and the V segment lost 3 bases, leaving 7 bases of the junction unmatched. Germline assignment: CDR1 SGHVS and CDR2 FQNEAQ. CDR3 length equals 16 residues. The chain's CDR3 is CASSLRLAGGYDEQFF. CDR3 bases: TGTGCCAGCAGCTTGAGACTAGCGGGGGGTTATGATGAGCAGTTCTTC.